The 4 T cell receptor beta chains below come from one sample, sequenced in a study of OX40 agonist ivuxolimab in advanced cancers. Sequencing was performed with immunoSEQ multiplex PCR; in TCRdb, only in-frame clones are kept and a portion is missing. The table includes about 100,000 clones, approximately 90% detected once. Sequences were derived from CD4+ or CD8+ T cells sorted from blood, sampled in a trial of the OX40 agonist ivuxolimab. The receptor set was obtained from an adult with an advanced solid tumor such as melanoma, head and neck, liver or kidney cancer.

The J gene is TRBJ2-5, the V gene TRBV23-1; unclear D gene. TRBV23-1 belongs to the ORF category, with a function that is uncertain. Trimming left V 3 bases short and J 5 bases short, with 7 bases between. This CDR3 contains 12 residues. The CDR3 is CASSHIRETQYF. The CDR3 DNA reads TGCGCCAGCAGTCACATACGGGAGACCCAGTACTTC.

J is TRBJ2-5 and V is TRBV19; 7 nucleotides agree with TRBD2. The CDR3 runs 14 residues. Germline loops: CDR1 LNHDA, CDR2 SQIVND (reference sequence). V was clipped by 3 bases and J by 5 bases; unmatched bases: 6. CDR3 nucleotide sequence: TGTGCCAGTAGTATCCGGGGGGTGCGGGAGACCCAGTACTTC. Translation: CASSIRGVRETQYF.

This rearrangement joins TRBV19 to TRBJ1-1; D might be TRBD1 (6 bases). This CDR3 comprises 15 residues. Looked up from germline, CDR1 is LNHDA and CDR2 is SQIVND (reference sequence). Trimming removed 6 bases at V and 1 base at J, with 15 bases between. CDR3 DNA sequence: TGTGCCAGTAGGACCGGGGGCGCGGGGAACACTGAAGCTTTCTTT. Translated, it gives CASRTGGAGNTEAFF.

This clone was counted a single time. The gene calls are TRBV27 and TRBJ2-5, with a tentative D call TRBD1 (5 bases). The DNA end lines up better with TRBJ2-7; the J call may be wrong. This CDR3 is built from 13 residues. The germline V gene has CDR1 MNHEY and CDR2 SMNVEV (reference sequence). This CDR3 is CASSLKGAYEQYF. The CDR3 DNA reads as TGTGCCAGCAGTTTAAAAGGGGCCTACGAGCAGTACTTC.